This TCR beta chain was sequenced during a study of T cell changes during pregnancy in multiple sclerosis. The J segment lost 6 bases and the V segment lost 6 bases, leaving 7 bases of the junction unmatched. Germline V CDR1 and CDR2: SGDLS, YYNGEE. The CDR3 spans 14 residues. Data came from immunoSEQ multiplex PCR; TCRdb stores just in-frame clones and leaves some out. Of around 100,000 clones listed, almost 95% are singletons. This TCR was sampled from a female donor with multiple sclerosis, enrolled in a pregnancy study. The chain uses TRBV9 and TRBJ1-5; 9 bases map to TRBD1. The material sequenced was peripheral blood, taken before pregnancy. The CDR3 is CASNEQGAGQPQHF. The CDR3 nucleotides read TGTGCCAGCAACGAACAGGGGGCAGGTCAGCCCCAGCATTTT.